The 14 T cell receptor beta chains given below trace back to one sample, sequenced in a study of blood T cell repertoires in COVID-19. Profiled with immunoSEQ multiplex PCR; TCRdb holds only in-frame clones, not every one. The sample gives roughly 250,000 clones, more than 75% of which show up once; 2.3% is in the top ten. The sample consisted of PBMCs or T cells enriched from blood (not recorded which). The receptor source for this set is a woman aged 40 to 49 with acute COVID-19.

This chain uses TRBV7-2 with TRBJ2-4, with 8 bases that match TRBD1. The CDR3 extends over 16 amino acids. The germline CDR1 and CDR2 sequences are SGHTA and FQGNSA. J was trimmed by 2 bases and V by 4 bases; bases with no gene match: 7. The chain's CDR3 is CASSSRQGITKNIQYF. The DNA of the CDR3 is TGTGCCAGCAGCTCAAGACAGGGGATCACCAAAAACATTCAGTACTTC. Complete variable domain (other parts from reference TRBV7-2 and TRBJ2-4): GAGVSQSPSNKVTEKGKDVELRCDPISGHTALYWYRQSLGQGLEFLIYFQGNSAPDKSGLPSDRFSAERTGGSVSTLTIQRTQQEDSAVYLCASSSRQGITKNIQYFGAGTRLSVL.

This rearrangement joins TRBV6-2 or TRBV6-3 to TRBJ1-5, with D perhaps matching TRBD1 (5 bases). The V end lost 4 bases, the J end lost 3 bases, and 13 bases lay between the germline ends. Germline CDR1 reads MNHEY; CDR2 reads SVGEGT. The CDR3 is 15 amino acids. The CDR3 bases are TGTGCCAGCAGTTCGCAGGGTAAGAACAATCAGCCCCAGCATTTT. Protein: CASSSQGKNNQPQHF.

The chain combines TRBV7-9 with TRBJ1-5; weak D call: TRBD1 (5 bases). The CDR3 runs to 15 residues. Germline V gene sequence: CDR1 SEHNR, CDR2 FQNEAQ (reference sequence). V was shortened by 5 bases and J by 2 bases, with 13 bases between the two germline ends. For the CDR3, the DNA is TGTGCCAGCAGCCGAACAGGAACGGGCAATCAGCCCCAGCATTTT. Its translation is CASSRTGTGNQPQHF. Drawing the rest from reference TRBV7-9 and TRBJ1-5, the complete variable domain is DTGVSQNPRHKITKRGQNVTFRCDPISEHNRLYWYRQTLGQGPEFLTYFQNEAQLEKSRLLSDRFSAERPKGSFSTLEIQRTEQGDSAMYLCASSRTGTGNQPQHFGDGTRLSIL.

The J gene is TRBJ1-2, the V gene TRBV28, with TRBD1 as a possible D gene (6 bases). The CDR3 spans 16 residues. Germline V CDR1 and CDR2: MDHEN, SYDVKM. The V gene lost 1 base and the J gene lost 4 bases, with 16 bases spanning the gap. The CDR3 region is CASSLSTGLLSYGYTF. CDR3 nucleotides: TGTGCCAGCAGTTTATCGACAGGCCTCTTGAGCTATGGCTACACCTTC.

The chain carries TRBV13 and TRBJ1-2; 8 bases line up with TRBD1. Trimming took 5 bases from V and 4 from J; bases not matched to a gene: 9. The germline gives CDR1 PRHDT, CDR2 FYEKMQ (reference sequence). CDR3 length: 15 residues. The CDR3 sequence: CASSRDRGALYGYTF. The DNA of the CDR3 is TGTGCCAGCAGCCGAGACAGGGGAGCTCTCTATGGCTACACCTTC.

This chain joins TRBV27 and TRBJ2-7; 11 bases agree with TRBD1. Germline CDR1 is MNHEY and CDR2 is SMNVEV (reference sequence). The CDR3 runs to 14 residues. Unmatched junction bases numbered 3, after V lost 4 bases and J lost 4 bases. The CDR3 region is CASSWGTGGYEQYF. The CDR3, as DNA: TGTGCCAGCAGTTGGGGGACAGGGGGTTACGAGCAGTACTTC.

In regard to this clone: The sample has other DNA sequences that encode this CDR3 too. V usage is TRBV20-1 and J usage is TRBJ2-5; D gene ambiguous. This CDR3 spans 11 amino acids. CDR1 is DFQATT, CDR2 SNEGSKA, per germline (reference sequence). V gave up 1 base and J gave up 4 bases, with 4 bases separating them. CDR3: CSARGGETQYF. CDR3 DNA sequence: TGCAGTGCTAGAGGAGGAGAGACCCAGTACTTC.

This clone was seen once. The chain is built from TRBV7-2 and TRBJ2-1, with TRBD2 matching over 11 bases. Trimming at V came to 1 base and at J to 4 bases, leaving 9 bases not matched to a gene. From germline, CDR1 is SGHTA and CDR2 FQGNSA. The CDR3 has 18 amino acids. The CDR3 nucleotides are TGTGCCAGCAGCTTAGTCGGGTCGCTAGCGGGGGGATACAATGAGCAGTTCTTC. As protein: CASSLVGSLAGGYNEQFF.

The chain recombines TRBV5-4 with TRBJ1-2, with 11 bases fitting TRBD1. This CDR3 is 14 amino acids long. Trimming took 1 base from V and 8 from J; bases not matched to a gene: 4. The V gene's germline CDR1 is SGHNT and CDR2 YYREEE (reference sequence). CDR3 loop: CASSLPGQGGGYTF. The CDR3 DNA reads TGTGCCAGCAGCTTGCCGGGACAGGGGGGCGGCTACACCTTC. The full variable domain, in which reference TRBV5-4 and TRBJ1-2 provide the parts outside the CDR3, is ETGVTQSPTHLIKTRGQQVTLRCSSQSGHNTVSWYQQALGQGPQFIFQYYREEENGRGNFPPRFSGLQFPNYSSELNVNALELDDSALYLCASSLPGQGGGYTFGSGTRLTVV.

CDR3 in amino acids: CASSPLAGVGNNEQFF. The CDR3 region has the DNA TGTGCCAGCAGCCCCTTAGCGGGAGTGGGGAACAATGAGCAGTTCTTC. The V gene is TRBV7-3, the J gene TRBJ2-1; 9 bases map to TRBD2. The junction had 10 bases not matched to a gene; V was cut back by 5 bases and J by 5 bases. Germline-derived CDR1 and CDR2 are SGHTA and FQGTGA. The CDR3 consists of 16 residues.

The chain links TRBV7-6 to TRBJ2-1, with 9 positions matching TRBD2. The CDR3 length is 15 residues. J lost 6 bases, V lost 2 bases, and 5 bases had no gene match. The germline CDR1 and CDR2 sequences are SGHVS and FNYEAQ. CDR3 region: CASSLSRAGGNEQFF. The CDR3 coding sequence is TGTGCCAGCAGCTTATCAAGAGCGGGGGGCAATGAGCAGTTCTTC. Full variable domain (rest looked up from reference TRBV7-6 and TRBJ2-1): GAGVSQSPRYKVTKRGQDVALRCDPISGHVSLYWYRQALGQGPEFLTYFNYEAQQDKSGLPNDRFSAERPEGSISTLTIQRTEQRDSAMYRCASSLSRAGGNEQFFGPGTRLTVL.

V and J are TRBV20-1 and TRBJ2-1, with D possibly being TRBD1 (6 bases). This CDR3 is 11 amino acids long. The V and J ends lost 5 bases and 8 bases respectively, with 10 bases between them. Looked up from germline, CDR1 is DFQATT and CDR2 is SNEGSKA (reference sequence). CDR3: CSAGGTHEQFF. The CDR3 DNA sequence: TGCAGTGCTGGGGGCACCCATGAGCAGTTCTTC.

The chain carries TRBV5-1 and TRBJ2-7, with no clear D. The length of the CDR3 is 16 residues. The V and J ends lost 2 bases and 0 bases respectively, with 15 bases between them. CDR1 and CDR2 (germline): SGHRS, YFSETQ. DNA for the CDR3: TGCGCCAGCAGCTTATTAGCCAGTAAAAGCTCCTACGAGCAGTACTTC. This gives the protein CASSLLASKSSYEQYF.

The chain couples TRBV7-2 to TRBJ1-2; D remains ambiguous. CDR3 size: 14 residues. V was pared by 1 base and J by 5 bases, with 11 bases between. Germline CDR1 is SGHTA and CDR2 is FQGNSA. Here the CDR3 DNA reads TGTGCCAGCAGCTTAGGTCCGGGAGGGTATGGCTACACCTTC. This sequence encodes CASSLGPGGYGYTF.